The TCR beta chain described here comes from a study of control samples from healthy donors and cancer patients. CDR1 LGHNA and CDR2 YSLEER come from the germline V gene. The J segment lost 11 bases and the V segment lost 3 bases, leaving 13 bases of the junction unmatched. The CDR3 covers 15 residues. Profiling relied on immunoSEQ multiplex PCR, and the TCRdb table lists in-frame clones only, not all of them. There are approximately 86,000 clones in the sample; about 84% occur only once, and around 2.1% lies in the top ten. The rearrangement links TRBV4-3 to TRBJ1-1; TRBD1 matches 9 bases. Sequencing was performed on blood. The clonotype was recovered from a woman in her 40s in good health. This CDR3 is CASSHERDRVAWAFF. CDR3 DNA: TGCGCCAGCAGCCATGAACGGGACAGGGTGGCGTGGGCTTTCTTT.